This TCR beta chain was sequenced in a study of control samples from healthy donors and cancer patients. The table came from immunoSEQ multiplex PCR; TCRdb's copy has only in-frame clones and leaves some out. In the table there are tens of thousands of clones, about 90% of which are singletons. CDR1 and CDR2 (germline): SGDLS, YYNGEE. This CDR3 spans 15 amino acids. Unmatched junction bases numbered 1, after V lost 0 bases and J lost 0 bases. Material for sequencing was blood. V and J are TRBV9 and TRBJ2-3, with TRBD2 identical over 7 bases. The TCR comes from a woman in her 50s in good health. The CDR3 reads CASSVGAGSTDTQYF. DNA for the CDR3: TGTGCCAGCAGCGTAGGAGCGGGAAGCACAGATACGCAGTATTTT.